This passage covers 17 T cell receptor beta chains from one sample sequenced in a study of T cell responses to AZD1222 COVID-19 vaccine. The data were produced by immunoSEQ multiplex PCR, yet TCRdb's version contains in-frame clones alone and is incomplete. Of about 150,000 clones in the sample, 88% were seen once. Sample: peripheral blood, taken 28 days after the second dose of the MenACWY control vaccine. The receptors stem from an adult who received the MenACWY meningococcal vaccine as a control.

In regard to this clone: Other nucleotide sequences in the sample specify the same CDR3. V usage is TRBV19 and J usage is TRBJ1-4; D is uncertain. The germline gives CDR1 LNHDA, CDR2 SQIVND (reference sequence). The CDR3 length is 12 residues. The V and J ends lost 1 base and 8 bases respectively, with 5 bases between them. The CDR3 DNA sequence: TGTGCCAGTAGTATAGGATCGGAAAAACTGTTTTTT. Amino acids: CASSIGSEKLFF.

The chain joins TRBV20-1 to TRBJ1-6; a weak D match, TRBD1 (5 bases). The CDR3 sequence is 15 residues long. The V end was cut by 3 bases, the J end by 7 bases, with 16 bases between. Germline V gives CDR1 DFQATT, CDR2 SNEGSKA (reference sequence). The CDR3 nucleotides read TGCAGTGCTAGTCCGTCCGGCAGGGAGAATTCACCCCTCCACTTT. This encodes CSASPSGRENSPLHF.

V and J are TRBV5-6 and TRBJ1-2, with D hard to call. The CDR3 runs 15 residues. V was shortened by 0 bases and J by 0 bases, with 9 bases between the two germline ends. CDR1 is SGHDT, CDR2 YYEEEE, per germline. CDR3 region: CASSLAMQANYGYTF. The CDR3 DNA sequence: TGTGCCAGCAGCTTGGCCATGCAGGCTAACTATGGCTACACCTTC. The full variable domain, in which reference TRBV5-6 and TRBJ1-2 provide the parts outside the CDR3, is DAGVTQSPTHLIKTRGQQVTLRCSPKSGHDTVSWYQQALGQGPQFIFQYYEEEERQRGNFPDRFSGHQFPNYSSELNVNALLLGDSALYLCASSLAMQANYGYTFGSGTRLTVV.

V and J are TRBV11-2 and TRBJ2-7, with 10 bases aligning to TRBD2. The CDR3 covers 17 residues. Trimming took 3 bases from V and 3 from J; bases not matched to a gene: 11. From germline, CDR1 is SGHAT and CDR2 FQNNGV. The CDR3 spells CASSFSPAASGGYEQYF. CDR3 DNA sequence: TGTGCCAGCAGCTTCTCTCCCGCGGCTAGCGGGGGCTACGAGCAGTACTTC.

J is TRBJ1-2 and V is TRBV2, with D possibly matching TRBD1 (5 bases). CDR1 and CDR2 from the germline V gene are SNHLY and FYNNEI. The CDR3 is 19 residues long. Trimming removed 6 bases at V and 0 bases at J, with 26 bases between. The CDR3 region has the DNA TGTGCCAGCAGGGCGGACCGGACGGGGGTCGAGAAAGCTAACTATGGCTACACCTTC. Its protein is CASRADRTGVEKANYGYTF.

The sample holds a few counts of this clone. The chain has TRBV28 and TRBJ2-7, with 7 bases aligning to TRBD2. This CDR3 has 15 residues. The V segment lost 2 bases and the J segment 6 bases; nucleotides outside the gene matches: 10. The germline CDR1 and CDR2 sequences are MDHEN and SYDVKM. The CDR3 sequence is CASSLTAWTRGEQYF. In nucleotides, the CDR3 is TGTGCCAGCAGTTTAACAGCATGGACTAGGGGCGAGCAGTACTTC.

This clone was recorded a few times. The chain joins TRBV6-5 to TRBJ1-6; D perhaps matches TRBD1 (5 bases). The CDR3 is 16 residues long. Trimming took 0 bases from V and 6 from J, leaving 12 bases between them. Germline CDR1 MNHEY, CDR2 SVGAGI. The CDR3 DNA sequence: TGTGCCAGCAGTTACTCGAGACAGCGAATTAATTCACCCCTCCACTTT. This codes for CASSYSRQRINSPLHF.

The genes are TRBV2 and TRBJ1-2, with 11 nucleotides matching TRBD1. With V trimmed by 2 bases and J by 4 bases, 3 bases remained unmatched. The CDR3 is 15 amino acids. Germline lookup yields CDR1 SNHLY and CDR2 FYNNEI. The CDR3 bases are TGTGCCAGCAGTGAACTAGGGACAGGGGGCTATGGCTACACCTTC. Its translation is CASSELGTGGYGYTF.

V is TRBV30 and J is TRBJ2-2, with unresolved D. This CDR3 spans 17 amino acids. CDR1 and CDR2 (germline): GTSNPN, SVGIG (reference sequence). Trimming took off 4 bases at V and 3 bases at J, with 21 bases between the two ends. The CDR3 DNA is TGTGCCTGGACCCCACAGCGACCTCGGTCGGACACCGGGGAGCTGTTTTTT. Translation gives CAWTPQRPRSDTGELFF.

This clone was found once. The rearrangement joins TRBV6-2 or TRBV6-3 to TRBJ1-1; no definite D call. Germline CDR1 and CDR2: MNHEY and SVGEGT. This CDR3 comprises 11 residues. V was trimmed by 2 bases and J by 9 bases, leaving 7 bases between them. In DNA form, the CDR3 reads TGTGCCAGCAGTTACGACGGGAAAGCTTTCTTT. Encoded protein: CASSYDGKAFF.

The V and J genes are TRBV6-5 and TRBJ1-6; D not resolved. Trimming took 6 bases from V and 10 from J, leaving 10 bases between them. The CDR3 runs 12 residues. Germline CDR1 and CDR2: MNHEY and SVGAGI. CDR3 loop: CASSFPDSPLHF. In nucleotides, the CDR3 is TGTGCCAGCAGCTTCCCGGACTCACCCCTCCACTTT.

This clone was seen a single time. The rearrangement uses TRBV4-2 and TRBJ1-5; D not certain. CDR1 is LGHNA and CDR2 is YNFKEQ in the germline V gene. The CDR3 has 13 amino acids. V lost 0 bases and J 10 bases, leaving 10 bases between the germline ends. CDR3 residues: CASSQESKKPQHF. CDR3 in DNA: TGTGCCAGCAGCCAAGAATCTAAGAAACCCCAGCATTTT.

The chain is built from TRBV6-2 or TRBV6-3 and TRBJ1-6, with 7 bases lining up with TRBD1. The CDR3 has 14 residues. After removal of 0 bases from V and 8 bases from J, the junction contained 1 base not matched to a gene. Germline V gives CDR1 MNHEY, CDR2 SVGEGT. CDR3 DNA sequence: TGTGCCAGCAGTTACTCAGGGGGCTATTCACCCCTCCACTTT. Encoded protein: CASSYSGGYSPLHF.

The V call is TRBV27, the J call TRBJ1-5; possible D gene TRBD1, 5 bases. Trimming stripped 5 bases from V and 4 bases from J, with 18 bases between. Per the germline V gene, CDR1 is MNHEY and CDR2 is SMNVEV (reference sequence). The CDR3 contains 16 residues. Written as DNA, the CDR3 is TGTGCCAGCAGTCCCACATACTTAGGGGAGAATCAGCCCCAGCATTTT. As protein: CASSPTYLGENQPQHF.

J is TRBJ2-1 and V is TRBV7-9; D perhaps matches TRBD2 (6 bases). The V gene lost 2 bases and the J gene lost 5 bases, with 10 bases spanning the gap. CDR3 length: 14 amino acids. Germline V lookup: CDR1 SEHNR, CDR2 FQNEAQ (reference sequence). The DNA of the CDR3 is TGTGCCAGCAGCTTAACTAGCCTCAACAATGAGCAGTTCTTC. Its translation is CASSLTSLNNEQFF.

This clone has just a few counts. The rearrangement joins TRBV6-2 or TRBV6-3 to TRBJ1-5; 10 nucleotides match TRBD1. Germline assignment: CDR1 MNHEY and CDR2 SVGEGT. This CDR3 is built from 17 residues. V dropped 0 bases and J dropped 3; count of bases not matched to a gene: 5. This CDR3 is CASSYSSGTGDNQPQHF. The CDR3 DNA follows: TGTGCCAGCAGTTACTCTTCCGGGACAGGGGACAATCAGCCCCAGCATTTT.

J is TRBJ2-4 and V is TRBV28; 8 bases align to TRBD2. After removal of 5 bases from V and 1 base from J, the junction contained 4 bases not matched to a gene. CDR1 is MDHEN and CDR2 is SYDVKM in the germline V gene. The CDR3 loop spans 15 amino acids. CDR3 coding DNA: TGTGCCAGCAGTCCCCGCGGGAGGGCCAAAAACATTCAGTACTTC. It encodes CASSPRGRAKNIQYF.